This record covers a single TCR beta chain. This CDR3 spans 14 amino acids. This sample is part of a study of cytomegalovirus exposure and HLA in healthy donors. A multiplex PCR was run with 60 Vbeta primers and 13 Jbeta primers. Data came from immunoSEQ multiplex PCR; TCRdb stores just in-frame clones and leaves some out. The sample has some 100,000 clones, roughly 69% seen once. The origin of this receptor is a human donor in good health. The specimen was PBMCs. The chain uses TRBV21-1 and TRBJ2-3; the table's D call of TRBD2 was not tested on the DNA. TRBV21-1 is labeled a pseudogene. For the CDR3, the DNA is TGTGCCAGCAAACGCGTGGGAGAGCCAGATACGCAGTATTTT. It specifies CASKRVGEPDTQYF.